These T cell receptor beta chains were read from a single sample in a study of blood T cell repertoires in COVID-19. Repertoires were generated with immunoSEQ multiplex PCR, while TCRdb's copy carries only in-frame clones and drops some. The profile shows approximately 240,000 clones, about 85% of them singletons. Sequenced material: PBMCs or T cells enriched from blood (not recorded which). The receptors were gathered from a woman in her 30s with acute COVID-19. Each CDR3 is given with its conserved first and last residue. The order of the fields is J gene, clone size, V gene, CDR3 length, D gene, CDR3 protein, CDR3 DNA. D genes are given only for firm matches. Clone size is given for some rows only: seen once, a few or many times, or a class if the clone is expanded.

J gene: TRBJ1-2; clone size: .; V gene: TRBV5-1; CDR3 length: 14; D gene: .; CDR3 protein: CASSLTGMDYGYTF; CDR3 DNA: TGCGCCAGCAGCTTGACAGGGATGGACTATGGCTACACCTTC
J gene: TRBJ2-1; clone size: .; V gene: TRBV10-3; CDR3 length: 13; D gene: .; CDR3 protein: CAISPGLPNEQFF; CDR3 DNA: TGTGCCATCAGCCCCGGACTACCGAATGAGCAGTTCTTC
J gene: TRBJ1-6; clone size: .; V gene: TRBV13; CDR3 length: 18; D gene: TRBD1; CDR3 protein: CASSARTGRDSYNSPLHF; CDR3 DNA: TGTGCCAGCAGCGCGAGGACAGGGAGGGACTCCTATAATTCACCCCTCCACTTT
J gene: TRBJ1-2; clone size: once; V gene: TRBV19; CDR3 length: 15; D gene: TRBD1; CDR3 protein: CASSGTGGPVSGYTF; CDR3 DNA: TGTGCCAGTAGTGGTACAGGGGGCCCCGTGAGTGGCTACACCTTC
J gene: TRBJ1-3; clone size: few; V gene: TRBV9; CDR3 length: 16; D gene: .; CDR3 protein: CASSGTGTTSGNTIYF; CDR3 DNA: TGTGCCAGCAGCGGAACTGGGACAACCTCTGGAAACACCATATATTTT
J gene: TRBJ2-1; clone size: .; V gene: TRBV7-9; CDR3 length: 16; D gene: TRBD2; CDR3 protein: CASSGQRERRDNEQFF; CDR3 DNA: TGTGCCAGCAGCGGTCAGCGGGAGAGGCGGGACAATGAGCAGTTCTTC
J gene: TRBJ1-4; clone size: .; V gene: TRBV7-9; CDR3 length: 16; D gene: .; CDR3 protein: CASSSGSLVYNEKLFF; CDR3 DNA: TGTGCCAGCAGCTCGGGGTCTTTAGTTTATAATGAAAAACTGTTTTTT
J gene: TRBJ1-2; clone size: .; V gene: TRBV2; CDR3 length: 14; D gene: .; CDR3 protein: CASTPIQRTMGYTF; CDR3 DNA: TGTGCCAGCACCCCGATTCAGAGAACTATGGGCTACACCTTC
J gene: TRBJ1-2; clone size: .; V gene: TRBV28; CDR3 length: 12; D gene: TRBD1; CDR3 protein: CASRTGRYGYTF; CDR3 DNA: TGTGCCAGCAGGACAGGGAGATATGGCTACACCTTC
J gene: TRBJ2-3; clone size: .; V gene: TRBV6-2/TRBV6-3; CDR3 length: 15; D gene: TRBD1; CDR3 protein: CASSYGTESTDTQYF; CDR3 DNA: TGTGCCAGCAGTTACGGGACAGAGAGCACAGATACGCAGTATTTT
J gene: TRBJ2-3; clone size: .; V gene: TRBV30; CDR3 length: 14; D gene: .; CDR3 protein: CACGNPRQTDTQYF; CDR3 DNA: TGTGCCTGCGGAAACCCTCGACAGACAGATACGCAGTATTTT
J gene: TRBJ2-6; clone size: .; V gene: TRBV4-1; CDR3 length: 20; D gene: TRBD2; CDR3 protein: CASSQVRAGRVISGANVLTF; CDR3 DNA: TGCGCCAGCAGCCAAGTCAGGGCAGGGAGGGTTATTTCTGGGGCCAACGTCCTGACTTTC
J gene: TRBJ2-3; clone size: .; V gene: TRBV3-1/TRBV3-2; CDR3 length: 18; D gene: .; CDR3 protein: CASSQVGLAEFSTDTQYF; CDR3 DNA: TGTGCCAGCAGTCAGGTGGGTTTAGCGGAATTTAGCACAGATACGCAGTATTTT
J gene: TRBJ2-1; clone size: .; V gene: TRBV27; CDR3 length: 16; D gene: .; CDR3 protein: CASSFQARGANNEQFF; CDR3 DNA: TGTGCCAGCAGTTTCCAGGCCCGGGGGGCGAACAATGAGCAGTTCTTC